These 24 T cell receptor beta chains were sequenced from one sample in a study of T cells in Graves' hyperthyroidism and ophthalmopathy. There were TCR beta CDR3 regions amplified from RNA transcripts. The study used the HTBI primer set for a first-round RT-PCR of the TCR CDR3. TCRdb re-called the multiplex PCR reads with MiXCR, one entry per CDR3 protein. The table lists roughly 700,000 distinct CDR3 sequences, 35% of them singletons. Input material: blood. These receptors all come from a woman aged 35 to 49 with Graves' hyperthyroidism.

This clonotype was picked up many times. In nucleotides, the CDR3 is TGTGCCAGCAGCTTAGATGACAGGGGCTACGAGCAGTACTTC. Translating it yields CASSLDDRGYEQYF. The chain combines TRBV7-2 with TRBJ2-7; 8 bases fit TRBD1. Germline V lookup: CDR1 SGHTA, CDR2 FQGNSA. With V trimmed by 1 base and J by 3 bases, 2 bases remained unmatched. The CDR3 contains 14 residues.

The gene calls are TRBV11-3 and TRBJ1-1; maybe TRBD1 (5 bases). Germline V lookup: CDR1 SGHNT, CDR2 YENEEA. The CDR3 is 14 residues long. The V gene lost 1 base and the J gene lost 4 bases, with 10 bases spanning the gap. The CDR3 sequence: CASSLGDRVTEAFF. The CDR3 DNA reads TGTGCCAGCAGCTTAGGGGACCGGGTCACTGAAGCTTTCTTT.

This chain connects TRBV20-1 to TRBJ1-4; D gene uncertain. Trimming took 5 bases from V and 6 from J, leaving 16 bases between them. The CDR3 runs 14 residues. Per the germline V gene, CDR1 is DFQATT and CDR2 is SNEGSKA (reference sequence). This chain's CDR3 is CSAPGPLSDEKLFF. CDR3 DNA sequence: TGCAGTGCTCCTGGACCCCTTTCGGATGAAAAACTGTTTTTT.

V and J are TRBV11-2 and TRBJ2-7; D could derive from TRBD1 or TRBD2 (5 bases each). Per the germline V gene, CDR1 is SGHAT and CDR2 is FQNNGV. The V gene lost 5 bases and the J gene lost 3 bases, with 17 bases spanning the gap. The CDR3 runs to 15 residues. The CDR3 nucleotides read TGTGCCAGCAGCCCTAGTTGGGACCCGCGCTACGAGCAGTACTTC. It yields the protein CASSPSWDPRYEQYF.

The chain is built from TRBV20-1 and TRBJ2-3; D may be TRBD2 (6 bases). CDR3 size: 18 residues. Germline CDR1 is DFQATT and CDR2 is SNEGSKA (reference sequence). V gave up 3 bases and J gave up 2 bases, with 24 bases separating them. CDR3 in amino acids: CSAREFDAGLLNTDTQYF. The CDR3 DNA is TGCAGTGCTAGGGAGTTCGACGCGGGACTGCTAAACACAGATACGCAGTATTTT.

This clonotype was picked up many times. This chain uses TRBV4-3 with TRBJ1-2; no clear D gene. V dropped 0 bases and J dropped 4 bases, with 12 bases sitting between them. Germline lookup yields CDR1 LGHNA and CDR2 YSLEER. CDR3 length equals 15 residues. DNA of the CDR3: TGCGCCAGCAGCCAAGATTCCGGGGAGGGCTATGGCTACACCTTC. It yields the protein CASSQDSGEGYGYTF.

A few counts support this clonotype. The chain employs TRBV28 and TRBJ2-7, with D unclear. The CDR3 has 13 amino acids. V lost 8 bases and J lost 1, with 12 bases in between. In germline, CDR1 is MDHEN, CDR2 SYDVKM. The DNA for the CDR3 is TGTGCCAGCGGCAGACTCTTGTCCTACGAGCAGTACTTC. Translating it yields CASGRLLSYEQYF.

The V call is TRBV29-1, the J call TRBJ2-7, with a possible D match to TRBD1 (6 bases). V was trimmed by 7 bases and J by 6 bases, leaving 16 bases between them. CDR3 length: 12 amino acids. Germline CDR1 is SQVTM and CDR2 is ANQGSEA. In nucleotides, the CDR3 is TGCAGCGCTACCAGAGGGGGTCTCGAGCAGTACTTC. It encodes CSATRGGLEQYF.

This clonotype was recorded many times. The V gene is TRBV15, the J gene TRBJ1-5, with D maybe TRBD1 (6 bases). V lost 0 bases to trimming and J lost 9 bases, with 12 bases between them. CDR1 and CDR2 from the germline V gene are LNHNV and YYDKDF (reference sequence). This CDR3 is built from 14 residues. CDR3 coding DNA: TGTGCCACCAGCAGAGATAAACAGGGTCGGCCCCAGCATTTT. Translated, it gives CATSRDKQGRPQHF.

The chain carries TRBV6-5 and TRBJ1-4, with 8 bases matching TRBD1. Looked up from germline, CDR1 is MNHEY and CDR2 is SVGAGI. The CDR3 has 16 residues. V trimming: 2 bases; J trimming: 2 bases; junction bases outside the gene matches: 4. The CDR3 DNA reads TGTGCCAGCAGTTACCAGGGGGCCGGTACTAATGAAAAACTGTTTTTT. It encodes CASSYQGAGTNEKLFF.

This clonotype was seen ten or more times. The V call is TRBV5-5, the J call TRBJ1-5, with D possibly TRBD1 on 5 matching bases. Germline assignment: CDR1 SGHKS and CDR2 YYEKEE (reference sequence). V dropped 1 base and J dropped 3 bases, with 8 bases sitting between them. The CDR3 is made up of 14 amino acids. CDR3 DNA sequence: TGTGCCAGCAGCTTGATGACAGTCAATCAGCCCCAGCATTTT. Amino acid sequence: CASSLMTVNQPQHF.

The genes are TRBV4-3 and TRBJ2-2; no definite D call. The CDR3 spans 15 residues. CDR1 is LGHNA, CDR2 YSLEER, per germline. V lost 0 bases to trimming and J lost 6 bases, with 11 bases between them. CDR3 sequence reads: CASSQDLTSSGELFF. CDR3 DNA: TGCGCCAGCAGCCAAGATCTTACCAGCTCCGGGGAGCTGTTTTTT.

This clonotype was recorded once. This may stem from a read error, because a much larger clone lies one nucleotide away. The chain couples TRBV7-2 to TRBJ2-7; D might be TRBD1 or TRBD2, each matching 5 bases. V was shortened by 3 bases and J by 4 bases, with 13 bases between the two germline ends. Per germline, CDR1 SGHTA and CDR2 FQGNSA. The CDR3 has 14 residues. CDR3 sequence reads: CASSFPGRVYEQYF. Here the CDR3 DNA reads TGTGCCAGCAGCTTCCCGGGACGGGTATACGAGCAGTACTTC. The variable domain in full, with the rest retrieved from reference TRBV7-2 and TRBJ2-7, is GAGVSQSPSNKVTEKGKDVELRCDPISGHTALYWYRQSLGQGLEFLIYFQGNSAPDKSGLPSDRFSAERTGGSVSTLTIQRTQQEDSAVYLCASSFPGRVYEQYFGPGTRLTVT.

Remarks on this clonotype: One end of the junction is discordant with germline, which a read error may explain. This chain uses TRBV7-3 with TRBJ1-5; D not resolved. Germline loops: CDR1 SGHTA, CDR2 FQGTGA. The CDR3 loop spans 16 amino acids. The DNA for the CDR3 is TGCGCCAGCAGCCCCCCTTCGGGGAGACACGGGCAGCCCCAGCATTTT. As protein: CASSPPSGRHGQPQHF. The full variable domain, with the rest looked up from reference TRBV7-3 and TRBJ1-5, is GAGVSQTPSNKVTEKGKYVELRCDPISGHTALYWYRQSLGQGPEFLIYFQGTGAADDSGLPNDRFFAVRPEGSVSTLKIQRTERGDSAVYLCASSPPSGRHGQPQHFGDGTRLSIL.

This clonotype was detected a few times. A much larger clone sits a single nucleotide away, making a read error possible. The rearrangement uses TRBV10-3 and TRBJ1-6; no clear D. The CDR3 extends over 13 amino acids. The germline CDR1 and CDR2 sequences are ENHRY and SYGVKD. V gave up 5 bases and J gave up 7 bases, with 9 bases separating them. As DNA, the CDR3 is TGTGCCATCAGTACAGATTCCAATTCACCCCTCCACTTT. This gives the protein CAISTDSNSPLHF.

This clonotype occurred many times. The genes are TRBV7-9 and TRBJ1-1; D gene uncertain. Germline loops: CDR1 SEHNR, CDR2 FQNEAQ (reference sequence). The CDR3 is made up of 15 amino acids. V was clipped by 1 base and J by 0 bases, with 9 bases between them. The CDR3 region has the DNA TGTGCCAGCAGCTTAGAGGTAGGGTTGAACACTGAAGCTTTCTTT. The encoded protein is CASSLEVGLNTEAFF. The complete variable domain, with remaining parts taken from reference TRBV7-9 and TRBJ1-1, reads DTGVSQNPRHKITKRGQNVTFRCDPISEHNRLYWYRQTLGQGPEFLTYFQNEAQLEKSRLLSDRFSAERPKGSFSTLEIQRTEQGDSAMYLCASSLEVGLNTEAFFGQGTRLTVV.

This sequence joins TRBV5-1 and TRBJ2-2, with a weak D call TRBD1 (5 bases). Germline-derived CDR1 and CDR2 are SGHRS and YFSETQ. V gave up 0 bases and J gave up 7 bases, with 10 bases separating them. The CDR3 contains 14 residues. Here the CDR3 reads CASSLGQINGELFF. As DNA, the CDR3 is TGCGCCAGCAGCTTGGGACAGATCAACGGGGAGCTGTTTTTT.

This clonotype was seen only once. CDR3 nucleotides: TGTGCCAGCAGCTTAGCTGGGGGCTTGGCTGAAGAGCAGTACTTC. Protein product: CASSLAGGLAEEQYF. V is TRBV9 and J is TRBJ2-7, with D maybe TRBD1 (6 bases). The V gene's germline CDR1 is SGDLS and CDR2 YYNGEE. V lost 4 bases to trimming and J lost 7 bases, with 21 bases between them. The CDR3 has 15 residues.

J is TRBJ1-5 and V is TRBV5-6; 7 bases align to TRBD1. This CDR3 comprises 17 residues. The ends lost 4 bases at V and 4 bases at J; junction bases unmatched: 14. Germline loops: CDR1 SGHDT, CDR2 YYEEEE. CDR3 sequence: CASSLVGGGPGNQPQHF. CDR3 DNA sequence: TGTGCCAGCAGCCTTGTGGGAGGGGGCCCGGGGAATCAGCCCCAGCATTTT. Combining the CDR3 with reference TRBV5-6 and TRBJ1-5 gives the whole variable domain DAGVTQSPTHLIKTRGQQVTLRCSPKSGHDTVSWYQQALGQGPQFIFQYYEEEERQRGNFPDRFSGHQFPNYSSELNVNALLLGDSALYLCASSLVGGGPGNQPQHFGDGTRLSIL.

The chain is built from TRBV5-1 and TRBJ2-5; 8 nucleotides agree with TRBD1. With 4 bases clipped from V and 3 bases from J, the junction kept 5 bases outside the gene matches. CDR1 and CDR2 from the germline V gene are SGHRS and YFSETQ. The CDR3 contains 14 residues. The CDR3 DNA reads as TGCGCCAGCAGCGAACAGGGGGGCGAAGAGACCCAGTACTTC. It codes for CASSEQGGEETQYF. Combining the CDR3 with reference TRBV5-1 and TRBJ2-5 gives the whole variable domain KAGVTQTPRYLIKTRGQQVTLSCSPISGHRSVSWYQQTPGQGLQFLFEYFSETQRNKGNFPGRFSGRQFSNSRSEMNVSTLELGDSALYLCASSEQGGEETQYFGPGTRLLVL.

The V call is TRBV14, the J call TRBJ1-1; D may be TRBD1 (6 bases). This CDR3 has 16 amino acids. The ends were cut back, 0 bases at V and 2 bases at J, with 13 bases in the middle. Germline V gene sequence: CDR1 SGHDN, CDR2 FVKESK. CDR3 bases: TGTGCCAGCAGCCAAGAGGGACACCTTCCCAACACTGAAGCTTTCTTT. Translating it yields CASSQEGHLPNTEAFF. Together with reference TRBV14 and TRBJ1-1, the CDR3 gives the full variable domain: EAGVTQFPSHSVIEKGQTVTLRCDPISGHDNLYWYRRVMGKEIKFLLHFVKESKQDESGMPNNRFLAERTGGTYSTLKVQPAELEDSGVYFCASSQEGHLPNTEAFFGQGTRLTVV.

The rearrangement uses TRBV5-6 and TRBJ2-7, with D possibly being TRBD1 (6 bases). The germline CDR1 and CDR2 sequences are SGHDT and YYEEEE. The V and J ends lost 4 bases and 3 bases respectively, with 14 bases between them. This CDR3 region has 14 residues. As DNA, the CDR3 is TGTGCCAGCAGCATTACAGGGTTCAACTACGAGCAGTACTTC. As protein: CASSITGFNYEQYF.

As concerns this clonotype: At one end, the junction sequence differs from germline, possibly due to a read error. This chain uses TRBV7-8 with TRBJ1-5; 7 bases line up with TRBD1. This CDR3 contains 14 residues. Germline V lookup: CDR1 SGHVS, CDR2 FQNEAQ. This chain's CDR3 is CAISPGTDDQPQHF. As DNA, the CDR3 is TGTGCCATCAGCCCTGGGACAGACGATCAGCCCCAGCATTTT.

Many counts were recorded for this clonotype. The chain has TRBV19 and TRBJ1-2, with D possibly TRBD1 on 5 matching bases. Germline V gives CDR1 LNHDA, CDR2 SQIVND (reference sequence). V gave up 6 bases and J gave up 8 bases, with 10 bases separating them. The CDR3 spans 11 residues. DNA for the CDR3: TGTGCCAGTAGGTCCGGGGACGGCTACACCTTC. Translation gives CASRSGDGYTF.